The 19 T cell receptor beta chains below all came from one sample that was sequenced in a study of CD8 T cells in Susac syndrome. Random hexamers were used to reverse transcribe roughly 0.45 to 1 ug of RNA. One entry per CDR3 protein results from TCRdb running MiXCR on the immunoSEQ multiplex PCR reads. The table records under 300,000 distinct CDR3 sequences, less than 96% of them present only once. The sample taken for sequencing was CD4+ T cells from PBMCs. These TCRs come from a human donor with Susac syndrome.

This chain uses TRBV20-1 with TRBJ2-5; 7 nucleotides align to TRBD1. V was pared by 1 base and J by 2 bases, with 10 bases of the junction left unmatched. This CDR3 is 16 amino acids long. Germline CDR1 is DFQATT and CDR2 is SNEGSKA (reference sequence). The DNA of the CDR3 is TGCAGTGCTAGAGGGGGTGGTGGGACAGAACAAGAGACCCAGTACTTC. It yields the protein CSARGGGGTEQETQYF.

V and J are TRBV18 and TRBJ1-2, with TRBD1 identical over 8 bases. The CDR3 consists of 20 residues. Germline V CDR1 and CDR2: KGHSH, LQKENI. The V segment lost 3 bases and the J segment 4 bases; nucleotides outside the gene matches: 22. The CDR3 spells CASSPLRAPGQVGDSYGYTF. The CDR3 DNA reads TGTGCCAGCTCACCCCTCCGTGCTCCGGGACAGGTGGGGGACAGCTATGGCTACACCTTC.

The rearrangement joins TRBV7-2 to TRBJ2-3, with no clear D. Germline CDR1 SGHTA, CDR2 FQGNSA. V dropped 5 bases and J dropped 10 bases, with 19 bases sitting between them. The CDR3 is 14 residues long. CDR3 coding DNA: TGTGCCAGCAGCGTTAGAGGTACCCTCAACCCGCAGTATTTT. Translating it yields CASSVRGTLNPQYF.

CDR3 nucleotide sequence: TGTGCCAGCAGAACGGGGACACCCACCTACGAGCAGTACTTC. This translates into CASRTGTPTYEQYF. The chain has TRBV6-5 and TRBJ2-7; TRBD1 is a possible D gene (6 bases). Between the trimmed V and J ends, which lost 6 bases and 2 bases, there was a span of 14 bases. Germline values: CDR1 MNHEY, CDR2 SVGAGI. CDR3 length: 14 residues.

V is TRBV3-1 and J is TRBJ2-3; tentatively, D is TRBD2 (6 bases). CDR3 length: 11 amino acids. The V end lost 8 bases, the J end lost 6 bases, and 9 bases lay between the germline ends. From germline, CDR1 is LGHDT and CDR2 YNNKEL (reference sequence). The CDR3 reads CASGRRDTQYF. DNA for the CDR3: TGTGCCAGCGGGAGGCGGGATACGCAGTATTTT.

The CDR3 DNA is TGTGCCAGCAGTTCTGGGAGCAATCAGCCCCAGCATTTT. It translates to CASSSGSNQPQHF. This sequence joins TRBV12-3 or TRBV12-4 and TRBJ1-5; no reliable D call. V lost 4 bases, J lost 1 base, and 5 bases lay in between. This CDR3 is built from 13 residues.

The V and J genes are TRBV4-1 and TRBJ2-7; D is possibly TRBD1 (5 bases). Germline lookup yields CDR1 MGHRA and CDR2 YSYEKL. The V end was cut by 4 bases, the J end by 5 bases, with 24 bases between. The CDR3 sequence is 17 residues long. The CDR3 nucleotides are TGCGCCAGCAGCCGTGATGGGGCTAGACATAAAGGGGACGAGCAGTACTTC. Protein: CASSRDGARHKGDEQYF.

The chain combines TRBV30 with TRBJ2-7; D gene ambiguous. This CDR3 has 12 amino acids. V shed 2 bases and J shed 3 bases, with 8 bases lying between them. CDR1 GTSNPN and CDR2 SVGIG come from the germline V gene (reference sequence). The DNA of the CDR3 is TGTGCCTGGAGTTCCTCGGGCTACGAGCAGTACTTC. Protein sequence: CAWSSSGYEQYF.

The CDR3 spells CASSQVPNQPQHF. The CDR3 DNA is TGTGCCAGCAGCCAAGTTCCCAATCAGCCCCAGCATTTT. V is TRBV3-1 and J is TRBJ1-5, with no clear D. The CDR3 consists of 13 residues. V lost 1 base and J 3 bases, leaving 4 bases between the germline ends. Germline V lookup: CDR1 LGHDT, CDR2 YNNKEL (reference sequence).

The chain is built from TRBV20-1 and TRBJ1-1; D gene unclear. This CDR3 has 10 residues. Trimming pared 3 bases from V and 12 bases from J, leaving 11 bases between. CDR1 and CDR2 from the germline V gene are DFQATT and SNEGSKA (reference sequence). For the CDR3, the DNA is TGCAGTGCTAGTATCACGTATCCTTTCTTT. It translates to CSASITYPFF.

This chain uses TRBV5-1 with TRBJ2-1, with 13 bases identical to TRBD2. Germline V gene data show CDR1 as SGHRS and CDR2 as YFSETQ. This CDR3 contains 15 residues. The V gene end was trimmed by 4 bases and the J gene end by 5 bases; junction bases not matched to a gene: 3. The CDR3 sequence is CASSLTSGRDNEQFF. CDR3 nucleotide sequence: TGCGCCAGCAGCCTTACTAGCGGGAGGGACAATGAGCAGTTCTTC.

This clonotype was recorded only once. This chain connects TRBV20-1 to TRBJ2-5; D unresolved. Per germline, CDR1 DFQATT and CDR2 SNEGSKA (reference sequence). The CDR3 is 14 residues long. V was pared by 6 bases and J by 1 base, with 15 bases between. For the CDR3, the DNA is TGCAGTGCCTTACCCCCCTCGGGCCAAGAGACCCAGTACTTC. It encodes CSALPPSGQETQYF.

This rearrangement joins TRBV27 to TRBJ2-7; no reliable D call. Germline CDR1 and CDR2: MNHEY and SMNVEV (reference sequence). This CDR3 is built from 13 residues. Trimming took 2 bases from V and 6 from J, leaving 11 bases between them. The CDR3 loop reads CASSLIVGFEQYF. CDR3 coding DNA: TGTGCCAGCAGTTTAATTGTAGGGTTCGAGCAGTACTTC.

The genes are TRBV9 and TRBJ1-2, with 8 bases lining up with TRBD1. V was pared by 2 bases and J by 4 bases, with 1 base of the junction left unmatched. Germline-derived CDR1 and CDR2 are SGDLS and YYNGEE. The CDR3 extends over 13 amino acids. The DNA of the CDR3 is TGTGCCAGCAGCGTCAGGGGGCCCTATGGCTACACCTTC. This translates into CASSVRGPYGYTF.

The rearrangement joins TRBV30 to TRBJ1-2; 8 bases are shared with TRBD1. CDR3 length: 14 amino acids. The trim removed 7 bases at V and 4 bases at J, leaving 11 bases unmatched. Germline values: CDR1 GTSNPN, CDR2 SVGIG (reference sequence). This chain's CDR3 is CASRTGRNFYGYTF. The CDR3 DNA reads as TGTGCCTCGAGGACAGGGCGCAATTTCTATGGCTACACCTTC.

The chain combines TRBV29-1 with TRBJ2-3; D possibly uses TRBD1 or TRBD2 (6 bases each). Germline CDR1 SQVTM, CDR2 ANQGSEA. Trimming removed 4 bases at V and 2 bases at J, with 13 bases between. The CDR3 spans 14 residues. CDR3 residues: CSVAWGANTDTQYF. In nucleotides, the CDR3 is TGCAGCGTTGCTTGGGGGGCGAACACAGATACGCAGTATTTT.

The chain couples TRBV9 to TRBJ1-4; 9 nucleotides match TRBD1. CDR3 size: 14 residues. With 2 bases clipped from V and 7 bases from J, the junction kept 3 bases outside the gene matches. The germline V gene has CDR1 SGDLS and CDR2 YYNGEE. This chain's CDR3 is CASSVKTGGEKLFF. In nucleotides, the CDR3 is TGTGCCAGCAGCGTGAAGACAGGGGGTGAAAAACTGTTTTTT.

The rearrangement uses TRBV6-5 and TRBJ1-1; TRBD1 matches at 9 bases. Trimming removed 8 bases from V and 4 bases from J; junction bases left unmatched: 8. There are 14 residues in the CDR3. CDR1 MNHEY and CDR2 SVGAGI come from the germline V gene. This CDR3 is CASRDRVEVTEAFF. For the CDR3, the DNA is TGTGCCAGCCGGGACAGGGTGGAGGTCACTGAAGCTTTCTTT.

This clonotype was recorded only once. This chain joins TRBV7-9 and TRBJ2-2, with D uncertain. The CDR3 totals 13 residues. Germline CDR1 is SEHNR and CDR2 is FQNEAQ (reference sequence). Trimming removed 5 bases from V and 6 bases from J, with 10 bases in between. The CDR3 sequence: CASSQQQAGELFF. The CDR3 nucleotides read TGTGCCAGCAGCCAACAACAAGCCGGGGAGCTGTTTTTT.